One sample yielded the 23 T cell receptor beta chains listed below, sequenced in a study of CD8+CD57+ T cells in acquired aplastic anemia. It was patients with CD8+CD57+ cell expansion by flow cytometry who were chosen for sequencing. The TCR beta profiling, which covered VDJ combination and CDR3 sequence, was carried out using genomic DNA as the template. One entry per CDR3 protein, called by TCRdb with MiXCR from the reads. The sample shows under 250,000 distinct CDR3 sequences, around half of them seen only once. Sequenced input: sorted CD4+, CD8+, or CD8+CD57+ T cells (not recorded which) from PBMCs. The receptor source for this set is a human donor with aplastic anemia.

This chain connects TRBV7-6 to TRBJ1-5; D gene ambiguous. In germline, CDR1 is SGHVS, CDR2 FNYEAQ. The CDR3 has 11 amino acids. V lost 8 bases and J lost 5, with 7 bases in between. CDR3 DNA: TGTGCCAGCGGGATATATCAGCCCCAGCATTTT. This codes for CASGIYQPQHF. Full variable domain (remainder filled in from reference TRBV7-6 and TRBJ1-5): GAGVSQSPRYKVTKRGQDVALRCDPISGHVSLYWYRQALGQGPEFLTYFNYEAQQDKSGLPNDRFSAERPEGSISTLTIQRTEQRDSAMYRCASGIYQPQHFGDGTRLSIL.

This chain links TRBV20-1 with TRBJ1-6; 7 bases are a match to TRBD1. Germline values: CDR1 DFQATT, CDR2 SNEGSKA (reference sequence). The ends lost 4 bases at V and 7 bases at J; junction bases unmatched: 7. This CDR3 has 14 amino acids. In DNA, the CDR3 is TGCAGTGCTAAAATTGGGACAGCCAATTCACCCCTCCACTTT. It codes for CSAKIGTANSPLHF.

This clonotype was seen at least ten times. CDR3 region: CASSEGDYPYEQYF. CDR3 nucleotides: TGTGCCAGCAGTGAGGGGGACTACCCCTACGAGCAGTACTTC. This chain joins TRBV6-1 and TRBJ2-7, with TRBD2 matching over 7 bases. The V gene's germline CDR1 is MNHNS and CDR2 SASEGT. The CDR3 contains 14 residues. V lost 3 bases, J lost 2 bases, and 4 bases stayed unmatched.

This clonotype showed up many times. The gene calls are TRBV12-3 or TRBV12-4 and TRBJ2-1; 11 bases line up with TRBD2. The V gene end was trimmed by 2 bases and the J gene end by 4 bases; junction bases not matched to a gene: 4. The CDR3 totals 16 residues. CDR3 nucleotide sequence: TGTGCCAGCAGTTTACCGGGACTAGCGGCTTACAATGAGCAGTTCTTC. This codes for CASSLPGLAAYNEQFF.

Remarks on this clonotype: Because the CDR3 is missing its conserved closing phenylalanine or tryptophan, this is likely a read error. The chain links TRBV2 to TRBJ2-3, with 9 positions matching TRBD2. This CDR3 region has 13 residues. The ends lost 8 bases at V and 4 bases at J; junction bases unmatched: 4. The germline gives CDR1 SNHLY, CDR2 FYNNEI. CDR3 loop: CASGGTSPDTQYL. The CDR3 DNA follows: TGTGCCAGCGGGGGGACTAGCCCAGATACGCAGTATCTT.

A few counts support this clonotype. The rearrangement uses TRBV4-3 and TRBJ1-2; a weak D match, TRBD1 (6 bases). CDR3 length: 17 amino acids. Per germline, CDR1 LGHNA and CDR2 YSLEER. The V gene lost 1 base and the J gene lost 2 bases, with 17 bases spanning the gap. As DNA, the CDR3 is TGCGCCAGCAGCCAAGTCCTCAGGGACACGGGGAACTATGGCTACACCTTC. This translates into CASSQVLRDTGNYGYTF.

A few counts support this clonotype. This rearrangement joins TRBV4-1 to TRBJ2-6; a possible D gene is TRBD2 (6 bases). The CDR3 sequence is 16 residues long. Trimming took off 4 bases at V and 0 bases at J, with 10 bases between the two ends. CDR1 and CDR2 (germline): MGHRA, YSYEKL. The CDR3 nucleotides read TGCGCCAGCAGCCTCAATAGCGGCTCTGGGGCCAACGTCCTGACTTTC. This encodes CASSLNSGSGANVLTF.

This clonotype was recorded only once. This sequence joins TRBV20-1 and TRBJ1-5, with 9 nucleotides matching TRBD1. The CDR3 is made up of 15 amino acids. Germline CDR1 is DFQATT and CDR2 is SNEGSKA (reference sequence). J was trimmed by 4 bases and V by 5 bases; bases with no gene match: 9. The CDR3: CSARPGQGGNQPQHF. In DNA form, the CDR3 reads TGCAGTGCTCGACCGGGACAGGGAGGGAATCAGCCCCAGCATTTT.

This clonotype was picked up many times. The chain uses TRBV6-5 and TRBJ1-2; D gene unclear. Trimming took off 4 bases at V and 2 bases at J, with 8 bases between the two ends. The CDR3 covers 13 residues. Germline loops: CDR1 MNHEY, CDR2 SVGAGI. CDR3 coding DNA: TGTGCCAGCAGTTCGACTTCGAACTATGGCTACACCTTC. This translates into CASSSTSNYGYTF.

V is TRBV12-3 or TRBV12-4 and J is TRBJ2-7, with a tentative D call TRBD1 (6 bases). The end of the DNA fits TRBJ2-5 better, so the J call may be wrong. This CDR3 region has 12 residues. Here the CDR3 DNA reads TGTGCCAGCAGTACAGGGCCTGAGACCCAGTACTTC. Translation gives CASSTGPETQYF.

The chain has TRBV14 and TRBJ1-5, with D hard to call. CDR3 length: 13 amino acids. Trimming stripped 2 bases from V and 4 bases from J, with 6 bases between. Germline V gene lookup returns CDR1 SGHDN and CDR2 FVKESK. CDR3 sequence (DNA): TGTGCCAGCAGCCAAAATCCTAATCAGCCCCAGCATTTT. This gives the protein CASSQNPNQPQHF.

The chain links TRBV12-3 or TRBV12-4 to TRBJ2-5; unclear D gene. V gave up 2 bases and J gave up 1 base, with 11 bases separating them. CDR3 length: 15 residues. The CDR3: CASSLYLGPQETQYF. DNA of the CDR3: TGTGCCAGCAGTTTATATCTGGGTCCCCAAGAGACCCAGTACTTC.

The CDR3 region is CASSTPFCTF. The CDR3 DNA follows: TGTGCCAGTAGTACCCCGTTTTGCACCTTC. The chain couples TRBV19 to TRBJ1-2; D uncertain. CDR3 length: 10 amino acids. V shed 4 bases and J shed 13 bases, with 10 bases lying between them. Germline V gene data show CDR1 as LNHDA and CDR2 as SQIVND (reference sequence).

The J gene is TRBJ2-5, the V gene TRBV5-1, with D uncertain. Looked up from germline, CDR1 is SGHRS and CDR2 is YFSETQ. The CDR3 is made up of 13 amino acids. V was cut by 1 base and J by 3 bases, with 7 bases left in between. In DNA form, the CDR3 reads TGCGCCAGCAGCTTGCTAAGTAAAGAGACCCAGTACTTC. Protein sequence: CASSLLSKETQYF.

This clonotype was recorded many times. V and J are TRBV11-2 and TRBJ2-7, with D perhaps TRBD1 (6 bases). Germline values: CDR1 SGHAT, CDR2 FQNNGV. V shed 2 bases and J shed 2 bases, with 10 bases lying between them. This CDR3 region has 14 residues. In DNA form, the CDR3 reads TGTGCCAGCAGCTTATACAGGGTCCCCTACGAGCAGTACTTC. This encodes CASSLYRVPYEQYF.

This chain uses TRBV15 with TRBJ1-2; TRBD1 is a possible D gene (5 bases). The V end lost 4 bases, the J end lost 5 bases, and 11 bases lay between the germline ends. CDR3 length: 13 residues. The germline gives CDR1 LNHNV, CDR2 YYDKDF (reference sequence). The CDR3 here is CATSTGWGYGYTF. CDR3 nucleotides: TGTGCCACCAGCACGGGTTGGGGGTATGGCTACACCTTC.

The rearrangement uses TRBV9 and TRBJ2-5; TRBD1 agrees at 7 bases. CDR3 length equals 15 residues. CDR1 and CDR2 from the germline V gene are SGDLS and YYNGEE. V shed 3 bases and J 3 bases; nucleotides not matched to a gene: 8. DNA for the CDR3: TGTGCCAGCAGCGAGGGGGTAGGGGGCAAAGAGACCCAGTACTTC. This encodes CASSEGVGGKETQYF.

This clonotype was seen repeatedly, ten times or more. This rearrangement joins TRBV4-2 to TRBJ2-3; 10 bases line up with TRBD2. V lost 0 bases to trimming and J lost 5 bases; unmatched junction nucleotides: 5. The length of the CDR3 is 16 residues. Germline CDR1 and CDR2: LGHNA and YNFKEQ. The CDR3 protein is CASSQDQAGGEDTQYF. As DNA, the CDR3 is TGTGCCAGCAGCCAAGATCAAGCGGGAGGGGAAGATACGCAGTATTTT.

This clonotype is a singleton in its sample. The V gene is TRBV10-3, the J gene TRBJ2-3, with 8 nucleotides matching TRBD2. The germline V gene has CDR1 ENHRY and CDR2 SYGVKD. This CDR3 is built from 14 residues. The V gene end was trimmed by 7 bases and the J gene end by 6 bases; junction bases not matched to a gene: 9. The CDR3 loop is CAINSAGGSDTQYF. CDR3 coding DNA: TGTGCCATCAACTCGGCGGGGGGATCGGATACGCAGTATTTT.

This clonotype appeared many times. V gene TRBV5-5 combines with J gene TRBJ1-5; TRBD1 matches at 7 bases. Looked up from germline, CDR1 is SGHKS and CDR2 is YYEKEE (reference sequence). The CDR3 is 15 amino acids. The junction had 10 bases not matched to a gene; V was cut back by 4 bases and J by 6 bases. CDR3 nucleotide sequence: TGTGCCAGCAGCCCCTCGACAGGGCCAGGTCAGCCCCAGCATTTT. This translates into CASSPSTGPGQPQHF.

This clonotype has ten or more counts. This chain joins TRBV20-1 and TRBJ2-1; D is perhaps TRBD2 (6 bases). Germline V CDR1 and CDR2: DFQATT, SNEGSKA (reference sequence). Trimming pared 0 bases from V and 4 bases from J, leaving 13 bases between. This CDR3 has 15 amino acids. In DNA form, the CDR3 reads TGCAGTGCTAGAGATCTATTGGGGGGTTACAATGAGCAGTTCTTC. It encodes CSARDLLGGYNEQFF.

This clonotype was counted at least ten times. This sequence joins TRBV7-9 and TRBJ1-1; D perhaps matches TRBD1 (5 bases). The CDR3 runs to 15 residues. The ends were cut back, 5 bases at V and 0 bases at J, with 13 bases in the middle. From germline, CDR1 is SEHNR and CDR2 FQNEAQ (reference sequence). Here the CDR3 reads CASSPRVKMNTEAFF. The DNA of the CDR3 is TGTGCCAGCAGCCCCAGGGTTAAGATGAACACTGAAGCTTTCTTT.

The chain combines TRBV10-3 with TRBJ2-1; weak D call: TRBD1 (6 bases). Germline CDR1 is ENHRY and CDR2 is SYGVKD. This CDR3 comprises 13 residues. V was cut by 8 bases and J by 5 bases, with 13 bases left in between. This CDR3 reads CAIGGQSNNEQFF. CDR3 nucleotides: TGTGCCATCGGAGGACAGAGCAACAATGAGCAGTTCTTC.